Following are 7 T cell receptor beta chains from one sample sequenced in a study of blood T cell repertoires in COVID-19. Sequencing used immunoSEQ multiplex PCR; TCRdb keeps in-frame clones, though not all of them. The top ten hold approximately 9% of the sample, which has approximately 320,000 clones, roughly 90% seen once. Specimen: PBMCs or T cells enriched from blood (not recorded which). These receptors came from a woman between 18 and 30 years old who had recovered from COVID-19.

In this sample, this clone turned up a few times. This rearrangement joins TRBV20-1 to TRBJ2-7; TRBD2 aligns across 10 bases. Germline V gives CDR1 DFQATT, CDR2 SNEGSKA (reference sequence). CDR3 length: 16 residues. V lost 3 bases to trimming and J lost 7 bases; unmatched junction nucleotides: 15. The CDR3 DNA is TGCAGTGCTAGTATACTAGCGGGAAGGAGTTTGTGGGAGCAGTACTTC. Its protein product is CSASILAGRSLWEQYF.

The chain has TRBV28 and TRBJ2-7; 7 bases are a match to TRBD1. V was pared by 1 base and J by 4 bases, with 16 bases of the junction left unmatched. The CDR3 is 18 residues long. CDR1 is MDHEN, CDR2 SYDVKM, per germline. CDR3 DNA sequence: TGTGCCAGCAGTTTATATGGGTGGGGACAGACAAAGAGGTACGAGCAGTACTTC. The encoded protein is CASSLYGWGQTKRYEQYF.

The chain has TRBV9 and TRBJ1-2; no reliable D call. With 0 bases removed from V and 14 bases from J, the gap between germline ends came to 14 bases. The CDR3 extends over 12 amino acids. Germline V gene sequence: CDR1 SGDLS, CDR2 YYNGEE. The CDR3 reads CASSVGETASTF. The CDR3 coding sequence is TGTGCCAGCAGCGTAGGGGAGACCGCTTCAACCTTC.

V is TRBV7-9 and J is TRBJ2-3; TRBD2 is a possible D gene (6 bases). Trimming removed 0 bases from V and 2 bases from J, with 9 bases in between. Germline-derived CDR1 and CDR2 are SEHNR and FQNEAQ (reference sequence). The CDR3 contains 15 residues. In DNA form, the CDR3 reads TGTGCCAGCAGCTTAGCTAGCGGAGCCACAGATACGCAGTATTTT. Amino acid sequence: CASSLASGATDTQYF. The whole variable domain, remainder taken from reference TRBV7-9 and TRBJ2-3, is DTGVSQNPRHKITKRGQNVTFRCDPISEHNRLYWYRQTLGQGPEFLTYFQNEAQLEKSRLLSDRFSAERPKGSFSTLEIQRTEQGDSAMYLCASSLASGATDTQYFGPGTRLTVL.

This sequence joins TRBV5-8 and TRBJ1-1, with D maybe TRBD1 (5 bases). Trimming took off 4 bases at V and 4 bases at J, with 17 bases between the two ends. Germline CDR1 is SGHTS and CDR2 is YDEGEE. The CDR3 runs 15 residues. DNA of the CDR3: TGTGCCAGCAGCCTGGGGGTGGGGGAGGGCACTGAAGCTTTCTTT. Its translation is CASSLGVGEGTEAFF.

The chain recombines TRBV2 with TRBJ1-2; perhaps TRBD1 as D (5 bases). The CDR3 sequence is 13 residues long. With 2 bases removed from V and 7 bases from J, the gap between germline ends came to 11 bases. Looked up from germline, CDR1 is SNHLY and CDR2 is FYNNEI. Written as DNA, the CDR3 is TGTGCCAGCAGTGAATCGCTAGGGGTTGGCTACACCTTC. This translates into CASSESLGVGYTF. Combining the CDR3 with reference TRBV2 and TRBJ1-2 gives the whole variable domain EPEVTQTPSHQVTQMGQEVILRCVPISNHLYFYWYRQILGQKVEFLVSFYNNEISEKSEIFDDQFSVERPDGSNFTLKIRSTKLEDSAMYFCASSESLGVGYTFGSGTRLTVV.

The V gene is TRBV7-6, the J gene TRBJ2-5, with D tentatively TRBD1 (6 bases). The CDR3 has 14 amino acids. CDR1 is SGHVS and CDR2 is FNYEAQ in the germline V gene. Trimming shortened V by 5 bases and J by 1 base, and 11 bases separated the two germline ends. The CDR3 loop is CASSGEGGQETQYF. For the CDR3, the DNA is TGTGCCAGCAGCGGCGAAGGGGGCCAAGAGACCCAGTACTTC. Based on the CDR3 plus reference TRBV7-6 and TRBJ2-5, the full variable domain is GAGVSQSPRYKVTKRGQDVALRCDPISGHVSLYWYRQALGQGPEFLTYFNYEAQQDKSGLPNDRFSAERPEGSISTLTIQRTEQRDSAMYRCASSGEGGQETQYFGPGTRLLVL.